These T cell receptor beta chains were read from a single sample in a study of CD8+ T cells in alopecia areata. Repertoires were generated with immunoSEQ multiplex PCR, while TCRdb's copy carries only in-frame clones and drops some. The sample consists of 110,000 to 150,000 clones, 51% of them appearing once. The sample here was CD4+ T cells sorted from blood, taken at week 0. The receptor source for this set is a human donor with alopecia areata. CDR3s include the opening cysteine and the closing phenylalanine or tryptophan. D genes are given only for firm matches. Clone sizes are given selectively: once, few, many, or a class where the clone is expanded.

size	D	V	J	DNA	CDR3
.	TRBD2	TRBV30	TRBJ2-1	TGTGCCTCCTCGGGGGGACTAACCCCCTCCTACAATGAGCAGTTCTTC	CASSGGLTPSYNEQFF
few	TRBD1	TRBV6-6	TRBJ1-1	TGTGCCAGCAGTTATGGACAGGGGGCGTCTGAAGCTTTCTTT	CASSYGQGASEAFF
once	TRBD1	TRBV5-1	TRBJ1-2	TGCGCCAGCAGCGCCAGGACAGGAACTAACTATGGCTACACCTTC	CASSARTGTNYGYTF
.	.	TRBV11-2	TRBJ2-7	TGTGCCAGCAGCGCAGGGGCCCCCCTCTACGAGCAGTACTTC	CASSAGAPLYEQYF
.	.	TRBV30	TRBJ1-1	TGTGCCTGGTTTCGGCAGAACACTGAAGCTTTCTTT	CAWFRQNTEAFF
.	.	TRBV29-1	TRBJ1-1	TGCAGCGTTGAAGATTCGCCGGGACAAGCGGCTTTCTTT	CSVEDSPGQAAFF
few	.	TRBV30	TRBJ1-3	TGTGCCTGGAGTTTGGAGTGGCGGCGATCTGGAAACACCATATATTTT	CAWSLEWRRSGNTIYF
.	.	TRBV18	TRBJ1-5	TGTGCCAGCTCACCTACTCTCGGGGTGAACAATCAGCCCCAGCATTTT	CASSPTLGVNNQPQHF
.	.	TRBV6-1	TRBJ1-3	TGTGCCACCGGGACAGGAAACACCATATATTTT	CATGTGNTIYF
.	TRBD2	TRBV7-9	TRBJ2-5	TGTGCCAGCAGCCCCGAGACTAGCGGGGCGAGCGGGACCCAGTACTTC	CASSPETSGASGTQYF
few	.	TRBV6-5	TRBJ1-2	TGTGCCAGCAGCCCTGGAGCTAACTATGGCTACACCTTC	CASSPGANYGYTF
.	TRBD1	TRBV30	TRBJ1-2	TGTGCCTGGAGACAAGGGACAGGCCATGGCTACACCTTC	CAWRQGTGHGYTF
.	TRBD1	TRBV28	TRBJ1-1	TGTGCCAGCATCCTCCGGGACAGGGGGGCTGCTGAAGCTTTCTTT	CASILRDRGAAEAFF
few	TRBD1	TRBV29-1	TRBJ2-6	TGCAGCGTTGGGACTGGGACAGGGGGCTCAGGGGCCAACGTCCTGACTTTC	CSVGTGTGGSGANVLTF
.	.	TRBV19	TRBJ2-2	TGTGCCAGTAGTATGCTAGCGAGCACCGGGGAGCTGTTTTTT	CASSMLASTGELFF
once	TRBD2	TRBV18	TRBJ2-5	TGTGCCAGCTCACCGACTAGCGGGAGGATGAAGACCCAGTACTTC	CASSPTSGRMKTQYF
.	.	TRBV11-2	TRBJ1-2	TGTGCCAGCAGTCGACTAGGCTATGGCTACACCTTC	CASSRLGYGYTF